The present T cell receptor beta chain was sequenced within a study of shared T cell receptors in the human thymus (dated by TCRdb to the early 2020s). Some background on the complete study: The study examined how self-reactive, shared T-cell receptor alpha chains are generated in the human thymus.

Points on this clone: The antigen it binds to is not known. No much larger clonotype is one base removed from it; base qualities were not supplied. At the DNA level, this CDR3 is encoded by other sequences in the same sample as well.

The library was prepared using the immunoSEQ multiplex PCR assay. TCRdb's version of the immuneACCESS table is confined to in-frame rearrangements and falls short of the full clone set. An unresolved V gene accounts for under half of the shortfall where checked; the remainder is of unknown origin. The sample contains fewer than 700,000 clones, 88% of them found a single time. The top ten hold about 0.01% of the sample. From cysteine to phenylalanine, the CDR3 is 16 amino acids long. The retained sequence is limited to the CDR3, 48 bases, with the frame set at the first base. Via the germline V gene, CDR1 is MRHNA and CDR2 SNTAGT. Trimming removed 0 bases from V and 4 bases from J; the gene matches leave 6 bases unexplained. Separately, the same data were catalogued under a study of human thymus T cells. In that second paper, the authors write: In Finland, the donors were immunologically healthy infants who were having open corrective cardiac surgery for congenital heart defects. Thymus tissue was collected as surgical resects that were removed during corrective cardiac surgery. Biased V and J gene segment usage appeared to be present in both thymic and peripheral blood repertoires. According to the related research, thymic TCR repertoires were highly overlapping among unrelated individuals. The study described the TCR alpha and beta repertoires in under ten infant thymus samples and a few matching peripheral blood samples. Donor ages ranging from about 6 to 250 days were recorded, and several male and two female infants were included in the cohort. Thymocytes were mechanically released from the tissue and were stored as pellets of 10-30 million cells at -70 degrees C. Genomic DNA was extracted from frozen cell pellets with a QIAsymphony instrument. Using the immunoSEQ multiplex PCR assay, the TCRB and TCRAD loci were amplified from a standardized quantity of quality-controlled genomic DNA. The amplicons spanned the V(D)J region and were long enough to cover the CDR3 and allow V and J genes to be identified. Through the commercial immunoSEQ service, the amplicons were sequenced on an Illumina platform. Primer bias and sequencing errors were corrected as previously described, and TCRAD and TCRB definitions were based on the IMGT database. Analysis of the repertoires was done with immunoSEQ Analyzer 3.0 and VDJTools and included basic statistics, V/J segment usage, diversity estimates, rarefaction and pairwise overlap. Diversity was estimated with Chao1, ChaoE, Efron-Thisted, Shannon and inverse Simpson indices, and also on datasets down-sampled to the smallest sample. Repertoire overlap was assessed by strict matching of CDR3 nucleotide sequence, V gene and J gene, and clustering was done by Jaccard-based multidimensional scaling. On average, thymus samples gave 800,000 or so unique TCRB clonotypes, whereas blood samples gave about 84,000.

The sequenced material came from thymocytes. Here the chain combines TRBV6-4 and TRBJ1-2; 9 bases in between match TRBD1. The receptor was isolated from a boy younger than two with a congenital heart defect. Donor details come from another sample of the same person, matched by shared clones. The CDR3: CASSDSKQGATYGYTF. The nucleotide sequence is TGTGCCAGCAGTGACTCGAAACAGGGGGCGACCTATGGCTACACCTTC.